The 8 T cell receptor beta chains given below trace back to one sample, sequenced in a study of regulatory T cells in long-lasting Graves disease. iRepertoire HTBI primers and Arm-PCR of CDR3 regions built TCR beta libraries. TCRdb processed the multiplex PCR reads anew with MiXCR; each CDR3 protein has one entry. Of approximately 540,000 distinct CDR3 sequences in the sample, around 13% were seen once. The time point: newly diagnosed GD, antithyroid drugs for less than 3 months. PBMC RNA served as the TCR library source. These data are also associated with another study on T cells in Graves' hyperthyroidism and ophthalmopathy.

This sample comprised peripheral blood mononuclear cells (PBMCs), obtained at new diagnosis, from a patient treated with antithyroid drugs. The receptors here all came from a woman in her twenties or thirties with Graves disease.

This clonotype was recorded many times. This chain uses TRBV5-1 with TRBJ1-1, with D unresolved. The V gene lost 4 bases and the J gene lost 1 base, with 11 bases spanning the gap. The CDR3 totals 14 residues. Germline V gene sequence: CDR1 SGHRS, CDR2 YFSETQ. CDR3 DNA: TGCGCCAGCAGCAGAGGTCCGCAGAACACTGAAGCTTTCTTT. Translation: CASSRGPQNTEAFF.

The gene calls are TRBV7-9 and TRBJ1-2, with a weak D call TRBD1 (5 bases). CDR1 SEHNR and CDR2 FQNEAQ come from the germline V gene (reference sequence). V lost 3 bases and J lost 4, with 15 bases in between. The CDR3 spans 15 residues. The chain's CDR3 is CASSFGTPQLYGYTF. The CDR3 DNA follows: TGTGCCAGCAGCTTTGGGACCCCACAGCTCTATGGCTACACCTTC.

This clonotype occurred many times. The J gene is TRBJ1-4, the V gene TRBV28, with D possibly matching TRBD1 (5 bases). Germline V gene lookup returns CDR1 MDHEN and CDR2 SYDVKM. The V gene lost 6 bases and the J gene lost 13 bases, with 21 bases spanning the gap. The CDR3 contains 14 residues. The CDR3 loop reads CASRPGQGAAVLFF. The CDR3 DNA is TGTGCCAGCAGACCCGGACAAGGGGCCGCGGTACTGTTTTTT.

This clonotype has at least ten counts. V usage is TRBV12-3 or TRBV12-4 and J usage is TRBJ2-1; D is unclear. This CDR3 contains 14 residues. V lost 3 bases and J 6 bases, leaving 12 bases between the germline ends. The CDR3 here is CASSFIPMANEQFF. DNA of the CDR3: TGTGCCAGCAGTTTTATCCCAATGGCCAATGAGCAGTTCTTC.

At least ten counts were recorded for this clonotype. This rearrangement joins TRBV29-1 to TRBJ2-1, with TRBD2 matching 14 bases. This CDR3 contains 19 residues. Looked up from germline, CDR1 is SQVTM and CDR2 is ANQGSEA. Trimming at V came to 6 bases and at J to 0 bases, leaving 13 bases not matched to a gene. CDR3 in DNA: TGCAGCGTCCCCCGACTAGCGGGAGGGAGGAGTCGCTCCTACAATGAGCAGTTCTTC. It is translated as CSVPRLAGGRSRSYNEQFF.

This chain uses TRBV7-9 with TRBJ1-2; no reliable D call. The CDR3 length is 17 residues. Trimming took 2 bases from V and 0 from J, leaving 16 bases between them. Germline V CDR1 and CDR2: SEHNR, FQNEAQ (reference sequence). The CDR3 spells CASSLMGRLPTNYGYTF. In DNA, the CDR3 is TGTGCCAGCAGCTTAATGGGCAGGCTACCCACTAACTATGGCTACACCTTC.

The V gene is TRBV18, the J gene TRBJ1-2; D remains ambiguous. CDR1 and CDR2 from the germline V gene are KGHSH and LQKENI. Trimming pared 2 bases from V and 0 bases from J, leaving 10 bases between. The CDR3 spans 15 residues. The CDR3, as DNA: TGTGCCAGCTCACCAGGCGGGAGCCCTAACTATGGCTACACCTTC. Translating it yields CASSPGGSPNYGYTF. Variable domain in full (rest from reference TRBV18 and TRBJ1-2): NAGVMQNPRHLVRRRGQEARLRCSPMKGHSHVYWYRQLPEEGLKFMVYLQKENIIDESGMPKERFSAEFPKEGPSILRIQQVVRGDSAAYFCASSPGGSPNYGYTFGSGTRLTVV.

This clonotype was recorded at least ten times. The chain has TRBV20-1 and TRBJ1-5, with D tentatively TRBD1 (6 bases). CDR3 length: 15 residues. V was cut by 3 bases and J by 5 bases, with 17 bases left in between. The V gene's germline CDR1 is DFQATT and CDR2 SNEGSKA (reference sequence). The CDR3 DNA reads TGCAGTGCTAGTGTTCCGGGACAAAGGTATCAGCCCCAGCATTTT. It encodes CSASVPGQRYQPQHF.